These 8 T cell receptor beta chains share one sample of origin, sequenced in a study of graft-versus-host responses after intestinal transplantation. Repertoires were generated with immunoSEQ multiplex PCR, while TCRdb's copy carries only in-frame clones and drops some. The sample has around 9,900 clones; around 94% are singletons. The sample in question was PBMCs, obtained 8 days after intestinal transplant. These receptors came from a human patient who received an intestinal transplant, so some T cells may come from the graft donor.

V and J are TRBV5-1 and TRBJ2-7; D is tentatively TRBD1 or TRBD2 (6 bases each). CDR3 size: 18 residues. Germline V CDR1 and CDR2: SGHRS, YFSETQ. Trimming took 4 bases from V and 4 from J, leaving 27 bases between them. In DNA, the CDR3 is TGCGCCAGCAGCCTCTACGGGGGCGAAGTCCTCCACTCTTACGAGCAGTACTTC. As protein: CASSLYGGEVLHSYEQYF.

The chain uses TRBV9 and TRBJ2-2; perhaps TRBD1 as D (5 bases). V lost 0 bases and J 4 bases, leaving 10 bases between the germline ends. In germline, CDR1 is SGDLS, CDR2 YYNGEE. This CDR3 has 15 residues. The CDR3, as DNA: TGTGCCAGCAGCGTAGCAGGGAAAGGCACCGGGGAGCTGTTTTTT. Its translation: CASSVAGKGTGELFF.

The rearrangement links TRBV27 to TRBJ2-1; unclear D gene. There are 14 residues in the CDR3. Trimming took off 5 bases at V and 13 bases at J, with 21 bases between the two ends. Germline V gene sequence: CDR1 MNHEY, CDR2 SMNVEV (reference sequence). CDR3 nucleotide sequence: TGTGCCAGCAGTCCGCTCGTCGGGTTAACCGCTCAGTTCTTC. Its translation is CASSPLVGLTAQFF.

The CDR3, as DNA: TGTGCCAGCAGTCTGACAGGGATAATCTACAATGAGCAGTTCTTC. Its translation: CASSLTGIIYNEQFF. This chain uses TRBV28 with TRBJ2-1; TRBD1 aligns across 7 bases. CDR3 size: 15 residues. The V and J ends lost 5 bases and 3 bases, in that order; junction bases with no gene match: 7. Per the germline V gene, CDR1 is MDHEN and CDR2 is SYDVKM.

The chain employs TRBV19 and TRBJ2-1, with 8 bases aligning to TRBD2. This CDR3 contains 16 residues. V dropped 5 bases and J dropped 4; count of bases not matched to a gene: 10. The germline gives CDR1 LNHDA, CDR2 SQIVND (reference sequence). As DNA, the CDR3 is TGTGCCAGTAGTCCTAGTTGGGTAGCGGGGTACAATGAGCAGTTCTTC. Translated: CASSPSWVAGYNEQFF.

This clone is a singleton in its sample. V and J are TRBV19 and TRBJ2-2; 7 bases are a match to TRBD2. Trimming at V came to 7 bases and at J to 8 bases, leaving 13 bases not matched to a gene. Germline values: CDR1 LNHDA, CDR2 SQIVND (reference sequence). The CDR3 runs 15 residues. The CDR3 protein is CASTPSGLYGGELFF. Written as DNA, the CDR3 is TGTGCCAGTACCCCTAGCGGACTTTACGGTGGGGAGCTGTTTTTT.

The chain employs TRBV15 and TRBJ1-2, with 7 bases lining up with TRBD1. The CDR3 spans 15 residues. After removal of 5 bases from V and 3 bases from J, the junction contained 9 bases not matched to a gene. Per the germline V gene, CDR1 is LNHNV and CDR2 is YYDKDF (reference sequence). CDR3: CATSSGGRGYYGYTF. CDR3 bases: TGTGCCACCAGCTCTGGGGGCAGGGGGTACTATGGCTACACCTTC.

V gene TRBV4-1 combines with J gene TRBJ2-5; D may be TRBD1 (5 bases). There are 15 residues in the CDR3. Per the germline V gene, CDR1 is MGHRA and CDR2 is YSYEKL. Trimming removed 3 bases at V and 5 bases at J, with 16 bases between. This CDR3 reads CASSQGHNTLETQYF. The CDR3 DNA reads TGCGCCAGCAGCCAGGGGCACAACACCCTGGAGACCCAGTACTTC.